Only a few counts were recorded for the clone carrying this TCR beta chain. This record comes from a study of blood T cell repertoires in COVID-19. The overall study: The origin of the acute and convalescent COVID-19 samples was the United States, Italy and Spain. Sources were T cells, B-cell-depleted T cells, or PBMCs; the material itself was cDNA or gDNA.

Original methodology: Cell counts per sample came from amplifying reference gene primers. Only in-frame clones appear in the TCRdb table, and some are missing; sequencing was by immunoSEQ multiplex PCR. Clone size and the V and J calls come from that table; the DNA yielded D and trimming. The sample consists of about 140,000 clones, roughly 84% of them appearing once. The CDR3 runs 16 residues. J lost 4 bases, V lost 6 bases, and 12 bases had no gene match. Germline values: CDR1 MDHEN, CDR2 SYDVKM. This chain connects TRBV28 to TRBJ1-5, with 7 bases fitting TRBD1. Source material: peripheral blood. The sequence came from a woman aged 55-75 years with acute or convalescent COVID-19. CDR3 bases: TGTGCCAGCAGCACTCCTCTAGGGACAGTAAATCAGCCCCAGCATTTT. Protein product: CASSTPLGTVNQPQHF.